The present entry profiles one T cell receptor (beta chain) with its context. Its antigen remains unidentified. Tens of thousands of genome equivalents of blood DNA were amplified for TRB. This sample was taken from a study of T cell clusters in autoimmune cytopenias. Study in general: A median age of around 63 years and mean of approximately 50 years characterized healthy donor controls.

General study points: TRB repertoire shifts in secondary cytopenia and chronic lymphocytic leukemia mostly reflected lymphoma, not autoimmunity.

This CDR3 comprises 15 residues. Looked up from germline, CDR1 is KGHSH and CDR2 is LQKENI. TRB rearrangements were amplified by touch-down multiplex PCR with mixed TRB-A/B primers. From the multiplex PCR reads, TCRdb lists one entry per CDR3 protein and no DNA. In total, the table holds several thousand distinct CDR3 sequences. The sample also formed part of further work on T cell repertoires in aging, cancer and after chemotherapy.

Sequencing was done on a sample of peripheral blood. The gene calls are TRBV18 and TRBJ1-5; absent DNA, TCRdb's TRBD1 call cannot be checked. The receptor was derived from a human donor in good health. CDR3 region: CASSVKTGSNQPQHF.